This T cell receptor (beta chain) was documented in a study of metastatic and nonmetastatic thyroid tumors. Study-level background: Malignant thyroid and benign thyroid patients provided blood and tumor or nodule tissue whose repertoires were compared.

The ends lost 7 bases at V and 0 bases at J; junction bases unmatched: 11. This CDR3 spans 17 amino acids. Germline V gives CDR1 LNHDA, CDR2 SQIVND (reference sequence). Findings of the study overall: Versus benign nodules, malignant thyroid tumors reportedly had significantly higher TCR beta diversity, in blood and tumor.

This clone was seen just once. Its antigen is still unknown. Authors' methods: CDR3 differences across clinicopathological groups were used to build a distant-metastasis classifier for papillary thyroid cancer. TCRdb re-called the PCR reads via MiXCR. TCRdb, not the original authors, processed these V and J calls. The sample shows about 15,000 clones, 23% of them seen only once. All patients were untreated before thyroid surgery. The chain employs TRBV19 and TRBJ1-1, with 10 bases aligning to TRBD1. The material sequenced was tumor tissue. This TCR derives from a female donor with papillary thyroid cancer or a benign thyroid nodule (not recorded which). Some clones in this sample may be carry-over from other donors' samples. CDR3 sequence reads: CASTGRGTGAMNTEAFF. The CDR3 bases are TGTGCCAGTACCGGAAGAGGGACAGGGGCGATGAACACTGAAGCTTTCTTT.